A single sample is the source of the 18 T cell receptor beta chains below, sequenced in a study of tumor-infiltrating lymphocytes in primary liver carcinoma. TCR beta cDNA came from around 0.5 ug total RNA, primed with a constant-region primer. Three nested multiplex PCR rounds, a slightly modified ARM-PCR method, built the TCR beta libraries. Amplification in the first two PCR rounds was performed using TRBV1-TRBV30 forward primers and a C-beta reverse primer for roughly 9 cycles each. MiXCR, applied by TCRdb to the multiplex PCR reads, yields one record per CDR3 protein. The table has around 330,000 distinct CDR3 sequences, about 50% seen once. For blood RNA, unsorted whole blood served as the source, and germline DNA was extracted too. Sample: peripheral blood. The origin of the receptors is a woman in her 30s with primary liver carcinoma and hepatitis B virus infection.

About this clonotype itself: A single base separates this from a much larger clone, so it may be a read error. The chain employs TRBV6-2 or TRBV6-3 and TRBJ2-6; D assignment may be TRBD1 or TRBD2 (5 bases each). This CDR3 has 20 residues. Trimming took 8 bases from V and 0 from J, leaving 26 bases between them. Germline loops: CDR1 MNHEY, CDR2 SVGEGT. The CDR3 loop is CASGLRRAFQGPSGANVLTF. Here the CDR3 DNA reads TGTGCCAGCGGTCTCCGAAGGGCCTTCCAGGGACCCTCTGGGGCCAACGTCCTGACTTTC.

Notes on this clonotype: This sequence may be a read error, since a much larger clone differs from it by one base. J is TRBJ2-7 and V is TRBV4-3; TRBD1 aligns across 8 bases. The germline V gene has CDR1 LGHNA and CDR2 YSLEER. CDR3 length equals 14 residues. The CDR3: CTSSQDQGASEQYF. CDR3 in DNA: TGCACCAGCAGCCAAGACCAGGGGGCCTCCGAGCAGTACTTC.

In this sample, this clonotype turned up many times. V usage is TRBV12-3 or TRBV12-4 and J usage is TRBJ2-7; a possible D gene is TRBD1 (5 bases). The CDR3 consists of 14 residues. Trimming removed 1 base from V and 2 bases from J, with 9 bases in between. The CDR3 DNA follows: TGTGCCAGCAGTTTAGTTGGGGCGGCCTACGAGCAGTACTTC. It yields the protein CASSLVGAAYEQYF.

The rearrangement uses TRBV11-2 and TRBJ2-5; D unresolved. This CDR3 has 12 amino acids. Germline lookup yields CDR1 SGHAT and CDR2 FQNNGV. Trimming pared 8 bases from V and 5 bases from J, leaving 12 bases between. The CDR3 protein is CASCLLTETQYF. The CDR3 DNA reads as TGTGCCAGCTGCCTGTTGACGGAGACCCAGTACTTC.

The chain uses TRBV5-1 and TRBJ2-1; 8 bases are shared with TRBD2. The CDR3 sequence is 16 residues long. The J segment lost 0 bases and the V segment lost 2 bases, leaving 4 bases of the junction unmatched. CDR1 SGHRS and CDR2 YFSETQ come from the germline V gene. This CDR3 is CASSFGGGSSYNEQFF. CDR3 sequence (DNA): TGCGCCAGCAGCTTTGGCGGGGGGAGCTCCTACAATGAGCAGTTCTTC.

This clonotype turned up a few times. The chain combines TRBV6-5 with TRBJ1-6, with D possibly TRBD1 on 6 matching bases. The CDR3 has 15 amino acids. Germline values: CDR1 MNHEY, CDR2 SVGAGI. With 8 bases removed from V and 3 bases from J, the gap between germline ends came to 14 bases. CDR3 sequence: CASAKEGVYNSPLHF. The CDR3 DNA reads as TGTGCCAGCGCCAAAGAGGGGGTCTATAATTCACCCCTCCACTTT.

The chain uses TRBV5-4 and TRBJ1-1; 9 bases match TRBD1. Germline CDR1 and CDR2: SGHNT and YYREEE (reference sequence). Trimming cost V 4 bases and J 5 bases; bases outside gene matches: 3. This CDR3 spans 13 amino acids. The CDR3 loop is CASSTGGWTEAFF. In DNA, the CDR3 is TGTGCCAGCAGCACAGGGGGCTGGACTGAAGCTTTCTTT.

Concerning this clonotype itself: This may stem from a read error, because a much larger clone lies one nucleotide away. This sequence joins TRBV4-2 and TRBJ1-2, with 8 bases identical to TRBD1. This CDR3 has 16 amino acids. With V trimmed by 0 bases and J by 5 bases, 8 bases remained unmatched. Germline values: CDR1 LGHNA, CDR2 YNFKEQ. The CDR3 sequence is CASSQDGVRGLYGYTF. In DNA form, the CDR3 reads TGTGCCAGCAGCCAAGATGGCGTCAGGGGGCTGTATGGCTACACCTTC.

In its sample, this clonotype was seen a few times. The chain recombines TRBV4-1 with TRBJ2-1; D is tentatively TRBD1 or TRBD2 (5 bases each). V shed 0 bases and J shed 6 bases, with 9 bases lying between them. In germline, CDR1 is MGHRA, CDR2 YSYEKL. This CDR3 has 14 residues. The CDR3 DNA reads TGCGCCAGCAGCCAAGATAAGGGGAGCAATGAGCAGTTCTTC. The encoded protein is CASSQDKGSNEQFF.

The CDR3 DNA reads as TGTGCCAGCAGCTTAGGCACTAGCGGGACCGGAAGCAATGAGCAGTTCTTC. This translates into CASSLGTSGTGSNEQFF. The V and J genes are TRBV7-9 and TRBJ2-1; TRBD2 aligns across 10 bases. After removal of 1 base from V and 6 bases from J, the junction contained 9 bases not matched to a gene. The germline gives CDR1 SEHNR, CDR2 FQNEAQ (reference sequence). This CDR3 comprises 17 residues.

This chain links TRBV5-6 with TRBJ2-1, with D possibly being TRBD2 (5 bases). The V end lost 6 bases, the J end lost 5 bases, and 9 bases lay between the germline ends. The CDR3 spans 12 residues. Looked up from germline, CDR1 is SGHDT and CDR2 is YYEEEE. The CDR3 loop reads CASKDSHNEQFF. The CDR3 DNA reads as TGTGCCAGCAAGGACTCGCACAATGAGCAGTTCTTC.

A word on this clonotype: This could be a read error, since a much larger clone is one nucleotide away. The V call is TRBV30, the J call TRBJ1-3; a possible D gene is TRBD1 (6 bases). Per the germline V gene, CDR1 is GTSNPN and CDR2 is SVGIG (reference sequence). The CDR3 spans 13 residues. As DNA, the CDR3 is TGTGCCTGTCGCAGGGGAGCTGGAAACACCACATATTTT. Its protein product is CACRRGAGNTTYF. The variable domain in full, with the rest retrieved from reference TRBV30 and TRBJ1-3, is SQTIHQWPATLVQPVGSPLSLECTVEGTSNPNLYWYRQAAGRGLQLLFYSVGIGQISSEVPQNLSASRPQDRQFILSSKKLLLSDSGFYLCACRRGAGNTTYFGEGSWLTVV.

This clonotype occurred many times. The chain combines TRBV7-8 with TRBJ2-5, with a weak D call TRBD1 (5 bases). This CDR3 is 14 amino acids long. Germline CDR1 reads SGHVS; CDR2 reads FQNEAQ. Trimming took 1 base from V and 2 from J, leaving 8 bases between them. In DNA, the CDR3 is TGTGCCAGCAGCTTAGGCCGACAGCAAGAGACCCAGTACTTC. This codes for CASSLGRQQETQYF.

The chain recombines TRBV11-2 with TRBJ2-1, with D maybe TRBD2 (5 bases). Trimming shortened V by 5 bases and J by 10 bases, and 15 bases separated the two germline ends. The length of the CDR3 is 13 residues. Germline lookup yields CDR1 SGHAT and CDR2 FQNNGV. The CDR3: CASSTRDLIEQFF. For the CDR3, the DNA is TGTGCCAGCAGCACCCGGGATCTTATCGAGCAGTTCTTC.

The chain joins TRBV12-3 or TRBV12-4 to TRBJ2-5; D not certain. Trimming cost V 3 bases and J 4 bases, with 9 bases left between them. The CDR3 contains 13 residues. CDR3 bases: TGTGCCAGCAGTTTTCTTGTGGGAGAGACCCAGTACTTC. This codes for CASSFLVGETQYF.

This clonotype occurred a few times. The V and J genes are TRBV10-3 and TRBJ2-1; D is unresolved. Germline V CDR1 and CDR2: ENHRY, SYGVKD. With 2 bases removed from V and 6 bases from J, the gap between germline ends came to 17 bases. The CDR3 length is 16 residues. In DNA, the CDR3 is TGTGCCATCAGTGAGACCCCCCCGGAGTTGGCCAATGAGCAGTTCTTC. Amino acids: CAISETPPELANEQFF.

This clonotype was seen at least ten times. The genes are TRBV12-3 or TRBV12-4 and TRBJ2-2; no clear D gene. The CDR3 sequence is 14 residues long. V was pared by 6 bases and J by 1 base, with 9 bases between. This CDR3 is CASRSHLNTGELFF. CDR3 bases: TGTGCCAGCAGGTCCCACCTGAACACCGGGGAGCTGTTTTTT.

The table lists this clonotype with a few counts. The J gene is TRBJ2-1, the V gene TRBV5-4; 7 bases fit TRBD2. Looked up from germline, CDR1 is SGHNT and CDR2 is YYREEE (reference sequence). Losses at the gene ends were 9 bases for V and 7 bases for J; bases not matched to a gene: 13. This CDR3 comprises 14 residues. The CDR3 region is CATDVLGGSNEQFF. CDR3 bases: TGTGCCACCGACGTTTTAGGCGGGAGTAATGAGCAGTTCTTC.